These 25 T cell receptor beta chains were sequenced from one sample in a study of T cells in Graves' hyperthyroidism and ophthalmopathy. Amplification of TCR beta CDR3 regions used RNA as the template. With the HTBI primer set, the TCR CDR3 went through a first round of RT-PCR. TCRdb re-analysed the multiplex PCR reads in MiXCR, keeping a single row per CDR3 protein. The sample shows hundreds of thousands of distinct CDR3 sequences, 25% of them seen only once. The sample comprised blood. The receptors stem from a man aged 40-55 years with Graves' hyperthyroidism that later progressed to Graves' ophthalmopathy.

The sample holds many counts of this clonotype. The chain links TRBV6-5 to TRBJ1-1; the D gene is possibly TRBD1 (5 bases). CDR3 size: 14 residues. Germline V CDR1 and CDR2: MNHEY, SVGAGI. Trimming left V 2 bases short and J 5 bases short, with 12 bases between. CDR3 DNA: TGTGCCAGCAGTTACGGGCTAAGGGGAACTGAAGCTTTCTTT. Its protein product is CASSYGLRGTEAFF.

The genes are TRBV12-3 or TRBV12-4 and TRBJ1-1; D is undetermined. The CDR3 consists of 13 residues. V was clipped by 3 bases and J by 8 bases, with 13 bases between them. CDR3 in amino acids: CASSFFGPTEAFF. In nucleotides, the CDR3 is TGTGCCAGCAGTTTCTTTGGACCTACAGAAGCTTTCTTT.

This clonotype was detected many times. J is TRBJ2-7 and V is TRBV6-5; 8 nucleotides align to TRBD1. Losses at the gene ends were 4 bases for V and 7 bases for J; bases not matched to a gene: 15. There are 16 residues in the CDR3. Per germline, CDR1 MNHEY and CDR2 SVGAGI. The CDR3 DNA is TGTGCCAGCAGTTCATATAAGGACAGGGTGCCTAATGAGCAGTACTTC. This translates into CASSSYKDRVPNEQYF.

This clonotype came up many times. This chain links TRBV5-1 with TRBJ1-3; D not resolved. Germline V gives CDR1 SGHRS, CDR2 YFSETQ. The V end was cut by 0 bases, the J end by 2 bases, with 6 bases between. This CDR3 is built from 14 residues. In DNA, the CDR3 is TGCGCCAGCAGCTTGGGGACGGCTGGAAACACCATATATTTT. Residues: CASSLGTAGNTIYF.

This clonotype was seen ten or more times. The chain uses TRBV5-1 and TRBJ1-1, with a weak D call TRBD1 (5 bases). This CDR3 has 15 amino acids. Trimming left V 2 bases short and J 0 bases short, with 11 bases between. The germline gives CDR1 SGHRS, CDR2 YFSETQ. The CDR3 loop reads CASSFRADLNTEAFF. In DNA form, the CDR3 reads TGCGCCAGCAGCTTCAGGGCCGATTTGAACACTGAAGCTTTCTTT.

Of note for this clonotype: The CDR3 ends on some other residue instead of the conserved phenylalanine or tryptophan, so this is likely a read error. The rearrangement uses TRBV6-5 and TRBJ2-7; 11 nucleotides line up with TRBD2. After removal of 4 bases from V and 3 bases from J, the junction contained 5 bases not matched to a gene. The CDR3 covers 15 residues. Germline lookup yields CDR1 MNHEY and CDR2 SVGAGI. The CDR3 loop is CASSSLLAGVYEQYL. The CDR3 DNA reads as TGTGCCAGCAGTTCCCTACTAGCGGGAGTCTACGAGCAGTACTTA.

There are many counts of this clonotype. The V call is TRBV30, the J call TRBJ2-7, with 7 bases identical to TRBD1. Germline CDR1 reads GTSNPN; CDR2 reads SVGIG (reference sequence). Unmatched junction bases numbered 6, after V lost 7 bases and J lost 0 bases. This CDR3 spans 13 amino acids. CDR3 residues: CAYRRDSSYEQYF. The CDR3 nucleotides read TGTGCCTACCGACGGGACAGCTCCTACGAGCAGTACTTC. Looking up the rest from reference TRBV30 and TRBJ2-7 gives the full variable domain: SQTIHQWPATLVQPVGSPLSLECTVEGTSNPNLYWYRQAAGRGLQLLFYSVGIGQISSEVPQNLSASRPQDRQFILSSKKLLLSDSGFYLCAYRRDSSYEQYFGPGTRLTVT.

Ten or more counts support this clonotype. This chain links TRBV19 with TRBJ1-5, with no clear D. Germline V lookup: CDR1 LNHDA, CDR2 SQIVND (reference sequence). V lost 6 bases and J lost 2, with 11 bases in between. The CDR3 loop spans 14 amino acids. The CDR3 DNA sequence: TGTGCCAGTAGCCTTACATGGGGCAATCAGCCCCAGCATTTT. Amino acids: CASSLTWGNQPQHF.

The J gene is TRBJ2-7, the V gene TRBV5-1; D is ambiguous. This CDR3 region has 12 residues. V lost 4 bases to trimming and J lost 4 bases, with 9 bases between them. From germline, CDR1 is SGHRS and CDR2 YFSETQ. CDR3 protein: CASSNTDYEQYF. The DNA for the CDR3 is TGCGCCAGCAGCAATACAGATTACGAGCAGTACTTC.

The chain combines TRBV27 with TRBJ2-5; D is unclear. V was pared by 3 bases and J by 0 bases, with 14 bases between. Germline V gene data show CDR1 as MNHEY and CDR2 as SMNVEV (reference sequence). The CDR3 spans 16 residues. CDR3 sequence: CASSFNSNWYQETQYF. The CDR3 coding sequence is TGTGCCAGCAGTTTTAACTCGAATTGGTACCAAGAGACCCAGTACTTC.

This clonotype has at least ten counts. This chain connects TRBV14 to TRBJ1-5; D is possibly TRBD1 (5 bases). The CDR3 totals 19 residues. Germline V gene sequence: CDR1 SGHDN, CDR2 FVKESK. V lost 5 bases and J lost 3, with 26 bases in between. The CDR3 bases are TGTGCCAGCAGCGGCAAAAAGAGGGGCTACACGGCAAACAATCAGCCCCAGCATTTT. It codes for CASSGKKRGYTANNQPQHF.

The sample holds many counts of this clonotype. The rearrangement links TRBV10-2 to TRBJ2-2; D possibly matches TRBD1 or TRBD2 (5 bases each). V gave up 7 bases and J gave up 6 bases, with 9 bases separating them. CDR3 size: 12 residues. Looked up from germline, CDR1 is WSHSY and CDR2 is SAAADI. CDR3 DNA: TGCGCCAGCAAGAGGGACGCCGGGGAGCTGTTTTTT. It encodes CASKRDAGELFF.

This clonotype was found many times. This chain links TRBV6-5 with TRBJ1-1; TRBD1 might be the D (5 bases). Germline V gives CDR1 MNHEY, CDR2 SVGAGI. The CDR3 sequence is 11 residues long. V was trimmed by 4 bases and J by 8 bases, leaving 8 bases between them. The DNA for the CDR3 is TGTGCCAGCAGTTCCAGGGCGGAAGCTTTCTTT. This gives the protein CASSSRAEAFF.

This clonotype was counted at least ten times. In DNA, the CDR3 is TGTGCCAGCAGGATTGGGTTAGGAAACACCATATATTTT. Protein: CASRIGLGNTIYF. This sequence joins TRBV12-3 or TRBV12-4 and TRBJ1-3; D unresolved. The CDR3 extends over 13 amino acids. The V gene lost 6 bases and the J gene lost 4 bases, with 10 bases spanning the gap.

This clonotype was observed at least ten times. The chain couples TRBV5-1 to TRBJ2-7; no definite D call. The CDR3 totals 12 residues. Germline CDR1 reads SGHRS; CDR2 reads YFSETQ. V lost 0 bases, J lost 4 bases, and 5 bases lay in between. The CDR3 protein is CASSLDQYEQYF. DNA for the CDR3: TGCGCCAGCAGCTTGGACCAGTACGAGCAGTACTTC.

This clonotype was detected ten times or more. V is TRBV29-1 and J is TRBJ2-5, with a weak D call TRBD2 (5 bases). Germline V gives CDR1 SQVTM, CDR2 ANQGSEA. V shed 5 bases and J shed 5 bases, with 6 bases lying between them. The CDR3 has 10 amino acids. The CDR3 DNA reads TGCAGCGTTCCGGGGGAGACCCAGTACTTC. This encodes CSVPGETQYF.

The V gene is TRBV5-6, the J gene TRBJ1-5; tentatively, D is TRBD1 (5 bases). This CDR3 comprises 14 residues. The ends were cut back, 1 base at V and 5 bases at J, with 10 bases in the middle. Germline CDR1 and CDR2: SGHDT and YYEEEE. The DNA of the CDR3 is TGTGCCAGCAGCTTGTATACAGGTGATCAGCCCCAGCATTTT. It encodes CASSLYTGDQPQHF. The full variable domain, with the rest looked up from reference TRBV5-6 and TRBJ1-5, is DAGVTQSPTHLIKTRGQQVTLRCSPKSGHDTVSWYQQALGQGPQFIFQYYEEEERQRGNFPDRFSGHQFPNYSSELNVNALLLGDSALYLCASSLYTGDQPQHFGDGTRLSIL.

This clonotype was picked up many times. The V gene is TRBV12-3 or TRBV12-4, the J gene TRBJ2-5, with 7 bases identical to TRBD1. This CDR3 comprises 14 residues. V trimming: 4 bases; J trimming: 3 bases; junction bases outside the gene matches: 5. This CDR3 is CASSSHDREETQYF. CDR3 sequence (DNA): TGTGCCAGCAGTTCCCACGACAGGGAAGAGACCCAGTACTTC.

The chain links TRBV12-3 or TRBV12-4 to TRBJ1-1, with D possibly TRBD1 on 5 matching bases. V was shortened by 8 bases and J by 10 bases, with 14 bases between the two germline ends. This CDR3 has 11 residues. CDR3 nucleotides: TGTGCCAGCCTCTGGGGCTACACAGCTTTCTTT. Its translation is CASLWGYTAFF.

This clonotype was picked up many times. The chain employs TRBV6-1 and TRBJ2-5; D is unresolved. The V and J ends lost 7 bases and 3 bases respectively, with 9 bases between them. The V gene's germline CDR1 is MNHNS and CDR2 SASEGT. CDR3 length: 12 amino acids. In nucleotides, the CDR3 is TGTGCCAGCACCTCCGTAGAAGAGACCCAGTACTTC. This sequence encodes CASTSVEETQYF.

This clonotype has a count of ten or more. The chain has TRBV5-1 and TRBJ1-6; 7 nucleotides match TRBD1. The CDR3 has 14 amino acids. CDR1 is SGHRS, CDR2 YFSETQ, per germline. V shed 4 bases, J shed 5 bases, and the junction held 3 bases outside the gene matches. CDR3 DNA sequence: TGCGCCAGCAGCCGTGGACAGGATAATTCACCCCTCCACTTT. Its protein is CASSRGQDNSPLHF.

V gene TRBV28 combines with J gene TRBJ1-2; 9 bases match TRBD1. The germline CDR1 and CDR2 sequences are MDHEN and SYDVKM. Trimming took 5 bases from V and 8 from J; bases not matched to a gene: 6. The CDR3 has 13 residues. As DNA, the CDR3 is TGTGCCAGCAGTCGACAGGGGGTAGGAGGCTACACCTTC. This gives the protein CASSRQGVGGYTF.

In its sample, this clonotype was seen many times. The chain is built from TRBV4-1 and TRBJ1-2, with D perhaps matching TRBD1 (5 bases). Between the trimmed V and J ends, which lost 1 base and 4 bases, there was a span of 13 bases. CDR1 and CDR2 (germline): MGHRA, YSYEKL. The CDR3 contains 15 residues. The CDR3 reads CASSQATGKSYGYTF. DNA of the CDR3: TGCGCCAGCAGCCAAGCAACAGGAAAGAGCTATGGCTACACCTTC.

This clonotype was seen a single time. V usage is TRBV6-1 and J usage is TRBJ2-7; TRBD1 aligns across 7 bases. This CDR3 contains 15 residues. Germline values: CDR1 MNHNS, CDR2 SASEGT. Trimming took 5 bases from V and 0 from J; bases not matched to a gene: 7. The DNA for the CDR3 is TGTGCCAGCAGTACGACAGGGCCTAGCTCCTACGAGCAGTACTTC. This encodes CASSTTGPSSYEQYF.

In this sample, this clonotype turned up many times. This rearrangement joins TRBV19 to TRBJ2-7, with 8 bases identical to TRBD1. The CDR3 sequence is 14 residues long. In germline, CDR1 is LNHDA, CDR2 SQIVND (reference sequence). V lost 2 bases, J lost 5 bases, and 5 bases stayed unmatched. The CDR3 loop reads CASSISSRGHEQYF. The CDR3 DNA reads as TGTGCCAGTAGTATATCCTCCAGGGGGCACGAGCAGTACTTC.